The sequence of this T cell receptor (beta chain) was determined in a study of regulatory T cells in long-lasting Graves disease. This clonotype appeared many times. HTBI primers from iRepertoire and Arm-PCR of CDR3 regions yielded the TCR beta libraries. TCRdb processed the multiplex PCR reads anew with MiXCR; each CDR3 protein has one entry. The sample includes about 540,000 distinct CDR3 sequences, roughly 13% seen only once; the top ten take 8.5% to 10%. This CDR3 has 19 amino acids. Germline assignment: CDR1 SGHAT and CDR2 FQNNGV. Germline trimming cut 1 base from V and 3 bases from J; bases unmatched to any gene: 16. The time point was: newly diagnosed GD, antithyroid drugs for less than 3 months. From RNA extracted from PBMCs, the TCR library was made. This sample also appeared in a second study, on T cells in Graves' hyperthyroidism and ophthalmopathy. That investigation notes: Clinical symptoms, serum thyroxine and TRAb, thyroid ultrasound and orbital computed tomography together formed the diagnostic basis. Carried out on the TCR CDR3, a first-round RT-PCR used the HTBI primer set.

This chain joins TRBV11-2 and TRBJ2-3; 7 bases fit TRBD2. The receptor was derived from a man aged 25-45 years with Graves disease. The starting material was peripheral blood mononuclear cells (PBMCs), obtained at new diagnosis, from a patient treated with antithyroid drugs. The chain's CDR3 is CASSLGPWRESHRTDTQYF. CDR3 bases: TGTGCCAGCAGCTTAGGGCCATGGCGGGAGTCACATAGGACAGATACGCAGTATTTT. The full variable domain, with the rest looked up from reference TRBV11-2 and TRBJ2-3, is EAGVAQSPRYKIIEKRQSVAFWCNPISGHATLYWYQQILGQGPKLLIQFQNNGVVDDSQLPKDRFSAERLKGVDSTLKIQPAKLEDSAVYLCASSLGPWRESHRTDTQYFGPGTRLTVL.